This T cell receptor beta chain was observed in a study of long-term antiretroviral therapy in people with HIV (dated by TCRdb to between 2022 and 2023). Concerning the study at large: The earliest samples were collected about a decade before the 2015 WHO recommendation for immediate ART, when ART was typically delayed until CD4 counts fell. A retrospective serial study tested whether changes in peripheral blood TRB repertoire composition and diversity were associated with ART initiation and durable HIV suppression. A total of around 190 cryopreserved PBMC samples came from a few dozen adults with confirmed HIV infection and were collected serially over a mean of roughly six years (range 1-12). No cross-contamination during QIAcube processing was shown when test extractions of a monoclonal T-cell line were performed alongside 30 to 40 polyclonal samples. About 35% of the 30 participants with HIV were female. Overall study results and their limits: Because pre-ART samples had limited cell numbers, profiling was done on unsorted PBMC rather than on sorted CD4+ and CD8+ T cells. At every time point, the repertoire was dominated by expanded TRB clones first identified before ART initiation, although this dominance fluctuated and, in many PLHIV, declined after ART. Because PBMC availability was limited, only the TCR beta chain was sequenced, with no alpha chain pairing. CDR3 length ranges in HIV repertoires were narrower than in controls, and network structure suggested an antigen-experienced repertoire with only a slight naive shift after ART. The samples span the years 2004 to 2017, and the ART regimens used may be less effective than current regimens. Inferences about post-ART repertoire changes were limited because no data were available on ART adherence, viral resistance or therapy changes. Starting ART was linked to a significant rise in TRB diversity, yet even after long-term ART the diversity remained significantly lower than in transplant donor controls.

There are 17 amino acids in the CDR3, from cysteine to phenylalanine inclusive. Of the read, only the CDR3 DNA is kept; its 51 bases are in frame from base 1. V drops 1 base and J drops 0 bases, leaving 16 bases in between. The CDR1 and CDR2 encoded by the germline V gene (reference sequence) are GTSNPN and SVGIG. Note on this clone: Its antigen remains unidentified. The sample holds no much larger clone one base away, and base qualities are not on file.

The immunoSEQ hsTCRB v3.0 assay was used at survey level resolution for TRB variable region sequencing. The targeted TRB sequencing depth was roughly 40,000-50,000 T-cell genomes per sample. Pooled TRB libraries were sequenced on an Illumina MiSeq with a v3 150-cycle kit. From the authors' description of their analysis: Analysis of repertoires was carried out in R inside a reproducible Nextflow workflow spanning QC, data transformation and analysis. LymphoSeq2, an R package for AIRR-Seq data exploration, was used to implement custom analyses. A handful of samples that produced fewer than 5000 total TRB sequences were removed, so some 180 HIV repertoires were analyzed. Among the roughly 190 retained HIV repertoires, 55 to 65 were collected before ART initiation and 129 after ART initiation. Repertoires were downsampled to 5000 TRB nucleotide sequences, and summary statistics were averaged over 100 downsampling iterations. The analysis kept only TRB sequences whose CDR3 regions were at least seven amino acids long. Two measures captured diversity: a Shannon entropy-derived clonality score and the Gini coefficient. In the repertoire networks, any two of the top 5000 CDR3 amino acid sequences were connected whenever the two sequences differed by an edit distance of one. For TRB CDR3 amino acid sequences, GLIPH2 was used to predict antigen specificity groups and MHC restriction. Known CMV, EBV, HIV or tissue antigen associations were flagged by matching CDR3 amino acid sequences against VDJdb and McPAS-TCR. Pre-ART, post-ART and control groups were compared with Wilcoxon signed-rank tests and Holm-Bonferroni correction. TCRdb carries this immuneACCESS record with in-frame sequences only. Its versions omit some clonotypes, under half of them owing to an unresolved V gene in the studies checked, with the rest unexplained. V and J calls and clone size are given by that table; D and trimming were obtained from the DNA. This sample has some 34,000 clones in its table, and roughly 96% of those were observed once. Over 2% of the sample is in the top ten clones.

Inclusion was restricted to participants for whom at least one PBMC sample before ART initiation and at least two post-ART samples were available. Treatment was received in the United States of America by all participants with HIV. Cryopreserved samples of about 0.95-11 million PBMC were thawed and washed before DNA extraction. At the time of the earliest PBMC sample, participants with HIV were aged between roughly 20 and 55 years. PBMC samples from each participant spanned 1-4 timepoints before ART initiation and 2-8 timepoints after ART initiation, with a median of 7 samples. Serial HIV viral load, CD4+ T-cell count, ART history and demographic data were obtained for every participant. Using a Qiagen kit on a QIAcube, genomic DNA was extracted from unsorted PBMC, with samples processed in batches of 12.

The sequence joins TRBV30 to TRBJ2-1; a weak D assignment points to TRBD2 (5 bases agree). The TCR comes from a young man with HIV. The starting material was unsorted PBMCs, obtained 6.6 years after starting antiretroviral therapy. The nucleotide sequence is given as TGTGCCTGGAGTGACGGGGAGATGATATTCTCCTACAATGAGCAGTTCTTC. This encodes CAWSDGEMIFSYNEQFF.